The rows below give T cell receptor beta chains drawn from one sample of a study of blood T cell repertoires in COVID-19. Generated by immunoSEQ multiplex PCR, the TCRdb table keeps only in-frame clones and is missing some. The sample contains almost 400,000 clones, approximately 89% of which appear only once. The sample consisted of peripheral blood. The receptors were sampled from a woman aged 55-75 years with COVID-19, enrolled during active disease. Both conserved end residues are part of each CDR3. A D gene is named only where the DNA matches it firmly. Size tells how often a clone was seen (once, few, many) or the class of an expanded clone, and some rows leave it out.

D: NA; V: TRBV7-3; size: once; J: TRBJ2-6; DNA: TGTGCCAGCAGCTTAACGTCCGGAGCTGGGGCCAACGTCCTGACTTTC; CDR3: CASSLTSGAGANVLTF
D: NA; V: TRBV27; size: NA; J: TRBJ1-1; DNA: TGTGCCAGCAGCCCCTCTTTAACACCTAACACTGAAGCTTTCTTT; CDR3: CASSPSLTPNTEAFF
D: TRBD2; V: TRBV19; size: NA; J: TRBJ2-1; DNA: TGTGCCAGTAGTCCCCAGCGGGGACCAACCTACAATGAGCAGTTCTTC; CDR3: CASSPQRGPTYNEQFF
D: TRBD1; V: TRBV19; size: NA; J: TRBJ2-2; DNA: TGTGCCAGTAGTGACAGGGGGCGAGACACCGGGGAGCTGTTTTTT; CDR3: CASSDRGRDTGELFF
D: TRBD2; V: TRBV28; size: few; J: TRBJ2-7; DNA: TGTGCCAGCAGTAAACTCGGGGGGGCGAATGGTATACGGCAGTACTTC; CDR3: CASSKLGGANGIRQYF
D: NA; V: TRBV5-1; size: NA; J: TRBJ2-3; DNA: TGCGCCAGCAGCCTGGGGGTACAGGGTGATACGCAGTATTTT; CDR3: CASSLGVQGDTQYF
D: NA; V: TRBV9; size: NA; J: TRBJ2-2; DNA: TGTGCCAGCGCAGGTCCTAGCAGCAATACCGGGGAGCTGTTTTTT; CDR3: CASAGPSSNTGELFF
D: TRBD1; V: TRBV11-3; size: NA; J: TRBJ2-2; DNA: TGTGCCAGCAGCGCAGACGGGGACAGGATGGAGCTGTTTTTT; CDR3: CASSADGDRMELFF
D: TRBD2; V: TRBV6-6; size: NA; J: TRBJ2-5; DNA: TGTGCCAGCAGTTACTTGACGGGAGGGACCCAGTACTTC; CDR3: CASSYLTGGTQYF
D: TRBD1; V: TRBV6-5; size: NA; J: TRBJ1-6; DNA: TGTGCCAGCGGACAGGCACTGGGTTCACCCCTCCACTTT; CDR3: CASGQALGSPLHF
D: NA; V: TRBV7-9; size: few; J: TRBJ1-1; DNA: TGTGCCAGCAGCTTAAATCCGAGGAACACTGAAGCTTTCTTT; CDR3: CASSLNPRNTEAFF
D: NA; V: TRBV18; size: NA; J: TRBJ1-2; DNA: TGTGCCAGCTCACAAAACCGGGACTTCAATGCTTATGGCTACACCTTC; CDR3: CASSQNRDFNAYGYTF
D: NA; V: TRBV7-8; size: NA; J: TRBJ2-5; DNA: TGTGCCAGCAGCTCCCGGCTAGTTAACCTCCAGACCCAGTACTTC; CDR3: CASSSRLVNLQTQYF
D: TRBD2; V: TRBV5-6; size: NA; J: TRBJ2-7; DNA: TGTGCCAGCAGCTTGGATGCAGGGAGGGCCTACGAGCAGTACTTC; CDR3: CASSLDAGRAYEQYF
D: NA; V: TRBV18; size: NA; J: TRBJ1-2; DNA: TGTGCCAGCTCCCTGGCTACAGGAACCTATGGCTACACCTTC; CDR3: CASSLATGTYGYTF
D: NA; V: TRBV2; size: NA; J: TRBJ2-7; DNA: TGTGCCAGCAGTGCAGGGATCTACGAGCAGTACTTC; CDR3: CASSAGIYEQYF
D: TRBD1; V: TRBV19; size: few; J: TRBJ1-1; DNA: TGTGCCAGTAGTCGACAGGGGAGGACTGAAGCTTTCTTT; CDR3: CASSRQGRTEAFF
D: NA; V: TRBV13; size: NA; J: TRBJ1-1; DNA: TGTGCCAGCAGCTTAGCGGTGAACACTGAAGCTTTCTTT; CDR3: CASSLAVNTEAFF
D: TRBD2; V: TRBV2; size: once; J: TRBJ2-7; DNA: TGTGCCAGCAGAACTAGCGGGGTAATCTACGAGCAGTACTTC; CDR3: CASRTSGVIYEQYF
D: NA; V: TRBV2; size: few; J: TRBJ2-7; DNA: TGTGCCAGCAGTGAAGAGGGGGTCTACGAGCAGTACTTC; CDR3: CASSEEGVYEQYF
D: TRBD1; V: TRBV6-4; size: NA; J: TRBJ2-3; DNA: TGTGCCAGCAGTGACGGGGGACAGTACACAGATACGCAGTATTTT; CDR3: CASSDGGQYTDTQYF
D: NA; V: TRBV28; size: NA; J: TRBJ2-7; DNA: TGTGCCAGCAGCCGGTCGGAGCAGTACTTC; CDR3: CASSRSEQYF
D: NA; V: TRBV6-6; size: once; J: TRBJ2-7; DNA: TGTGCCAGCAGTTCGTACAGTTACGAGCAGTACTTC; CDR3: CASSSYSYEQYF
D: TRBD1; V: TRBV7-2; size: NA; J: TRBJ1-2; DNA: TGTGCCAGCAGCTTATTAGGACAGGGGGCTGGTGGCTACACCTTC; CDR3: CASSLLGQGAGGYTF
D: TRBD1; V: TRBV5-5; size: NA; J: TRBJ1-1; DNA: TGTGCCAGCAGCTTATCTCCCGGGACAGGGTCAGCTGAAGCTTTCTTT; CDR3: CASSLSPGTGSAEAFF
D: NA; V: TRBV6-5; size: NA; J: TRBJ1-5; DNA: TGTGCCAGCAGCCCCAGGAAACAGTTCAATCAGCCCCAGCATTTT; CDR3: CASSPRKQFNQPQHF
D: TRBD1; V: TRBV23-1; size: NA; J: TRBJ1-1; DNA: TGCGCCAGCACGAAAAGGGGGCAGGACACTGAAGCTTTCTTT; CDR3: CASTKRGQDTEAFF
D: NA; V: TRBV19; size: NA; J: TRBJ1-5; DNA: TGTGCCAGTAGTATAGTTCAGGGCAATCAGCCCCAGCATTTT; CDR3: CASSIVQGNQPQHF
D: NA; V: TRBV5-1; size: NA; J: TRBJ1-4; DNA: TGCGCCAGCAGCTTGTTGACAGTAGATGAAAAACTGTTTTTT; CDR3: CASSLLTVDEKLFF
D: NA; V: TRBV5-4; size: NA; J: TRBJ2-5; DNA: TGTGCCAGCAGCGTTAAAGAGACCCAGTACTTC; CDR3: CASSVKETQYF
D: TRBD1; V: TRBV9; size: NA; J: TRBJ2-1; DNA: TGTGCCAGCAGCGTGGGACAGGGGTATTACAATGAGCAGTTCTTC; CDR3: CASSVGQGYYNEQFF
D: NA; V: TRBV29-1; size: NA; J: TRBJ2-3; DNA: TGCAGCGTTGGTCAGGGAATTAGCACAGATACGCAGTATTTT; CDR3: CSVGQGISTDTQYF
D: TRBD2; V: TRBV7-2; size: NA; J: TRBJ2-1; DNA: TGTGCCAGCAGCTTGAGCGGGGTCTACAATGAGCAGTTCTTC; CDR3: CASSLSGVYNEQFF
D: NA; V: TRBV24-1; size: NA; J: TRBJ1-4; DNA: TGTGCCACAAGTAAGCGGGGGGAAGGGGGAAAACTGTTTTTT; CDR3: CATSKRGEGGKLFF
D: TRBD1; V: TRBV12-3/TRBV12-4; size: NA; J: TRBJ1-1; DNA: TGTGCCAGCAGGCGGACAGGGAGGAAACAAGCTTTCTTT; CDR3: CASRRTGRKQAFF
D: NA; V: TRBV19; size: NA; J: TRBJ1-3; DNA: TGTGCCAGTACCTACGGGGGTACTGGAAACACCATATATTTT; CDR3: CASTYGGTGNTIYF
D: NA; V: TRBV19; size: NA; J: TRBJ2-5; DNA: TGTGCCAGTAGTGCAGACAGAGACCAAGAGACCCAGTACTTC; CDR3: CASSADRDQETQYF
D: NA; V: TRBV5-1; size: NA; J: TRBJ1-3; DNA: TGCGCCAGCAGCTTGGCGGTCACCAACTCTGGAAACACCATATATTTT; CDR3: CASSLAVTNSGNTIYF
D: TRBD1; V: TRBV7-9; size: NA; J: TRBJ1-4; DNA: TGTGCCAGCAGCAGAGGACAGGGTGGGGGGACTAATGAAAAACTGTTTTTT; CDR3: CASSRGQGGGTNEKLFF
D: NA; V: TRBV15; size: NA; J: TRBJ2-7; DNA: TGTGCCACCAGCAGAGATTTAGTCCTAGGCTACGAGCAGTACTTC; CDR3: CATSRDLVLGYEQYF
D: NA; V: TRBV20-1; size: NA; J: TRBJ1-5; DNA: TGCAGTGCTAGTGGGGGTGCGGGTCAGCCCCAGCATTTT; CDR3: CSASGGAGQPQHF
D: NA; V: TRBV6-4; size: NA; J: TRBJ1-4; DNA: TGTGCCAGCAGTCAGGAGAGGGGGGAAAAACTGTTTTTT; CDR3: CASSQERGEKLFF
D: NA; V: TRBV5-1; size: once; J: TRBJ1-2; DNA: TGCGCCAGCAGCCCACGGGAGCCCTATGGCTACACCTTC; CDR3: CASSPREPYGYTF
D: TRBD1; V: TRBV2; size: NA; J: TRBJ1-6; DNA: TGTGCCAGCAGTGCTTACAGGGGGCATTCACCCCTCCACTTT; CDR3: CASSAYRGHSPLHF
D: TRBD1; V: TRBV7-9; size: NA; J: TRBJ2-3; DNA: TGTGCCAGCAGCTTAGTGGACAGGGGGCGGATCGGGACAGATACGCAGTATTTT; CDR3: CASSLVDRGRIGTDTQYF
D: TRBD1; V: TRBV2; size: NA; J: TRBJ2-7; DNA: TGTGCCAGCTCGAAGGGGACAGCTCAGCTTGAGCAGTACTTC; CDR3: CASSKGTAQLEQYF
D: NA; V: TRBV9; size: NA; J: TRBJ1-1; DNA: TGTGCCAGCAGCGTTCTCGGGCAGGGTGAAGCTTTCTTT; CDR3: CASSVLGQGEAFF
D: TRBD1; V: TRBV27; size: NA; J: TRBJ1-6; DNA: TGTGCCAGCAGTTTATTCGACAGGGCCCGAAATTCACCCCTCCACTTT; CDR3: CASSLFDRARNSPLHF
D: NA; V: TRBV19; size: NA; J: TRBJ2-5; DNA: TGTGCCAGTAGTTCTGGAGGGGGCGCGGAGACCCAGTACTTC; CDR3: CASSSGGGAETQYF
D: TRBD1; V: TRBV11-3; size: NA; J: TRBJ2-7; DNA: TGTGCCAGCAGCCAAGGGGGCCAATACTACGAGCAGTACTTC; CDR3: CASSQGGQYYEQYF
D: NA; V: TRBV6-5; size: NA; J: TRBJ2-7; DNA: TGTGCCAGCAGTTACAAGTTGGGGGCGGCTCGGGACGAGCAGTACTTC; CDR3: CASSYKLGAARDEQYF
D: TRBD1; V: TRBV5-1; size: NA; J: TRBJ2-5; DNA: TGCGCCAGCAGCTCCCAGGGGGTCAGGCTCCAAGAGACCCAGTACTTC; CDR3: CASSSQGVRLQETQYF
D: NA; V: TRBV5-8; size: NA; J: TRBJ1-2; DNA: TGTGCCAGCAGCCCGGAGGGGACTTATGGCTACACCTTC; CDR3: CASSPEGTYGYTF